This T cell receptor beta chain originates from a study of cytomegalovirus exposure and HLA in healthy donors. Broader study findings: Researchers catalogued 150 or so TCR beta chains as cytomegalovirus-associated.

This clone was seen once. Its antigen is not known. The data were produced by immunoSEQ multiplex PCR, yet TCRdb's version contains in-frame clones alone and is incomplete. The table has roughly 150,000 clones, roughly 80% seen once. The CDR3 extends over 16 amino acids. Per germline, CDR1 SGHKS and CDR2 YYEKEE (reference sequence). V lost 1 base and J 6 bases, leaving 14 bases between the germline ends. What was sequenced was PBMCs. The chain joins TRBV5-5 to TRBJ1-6; a possible D gene is TRBD1 (5 bases). The clonotype originates from a man aged 25 to 40 in good health and CMV-seropositive. The DNA for the CDR3 is TGTGCCAGCAGCTTGAGGGGTGGAGTAGCTAATTCACCCCTCCACTTT. It codes for CASSLRGGVANSPLHF.